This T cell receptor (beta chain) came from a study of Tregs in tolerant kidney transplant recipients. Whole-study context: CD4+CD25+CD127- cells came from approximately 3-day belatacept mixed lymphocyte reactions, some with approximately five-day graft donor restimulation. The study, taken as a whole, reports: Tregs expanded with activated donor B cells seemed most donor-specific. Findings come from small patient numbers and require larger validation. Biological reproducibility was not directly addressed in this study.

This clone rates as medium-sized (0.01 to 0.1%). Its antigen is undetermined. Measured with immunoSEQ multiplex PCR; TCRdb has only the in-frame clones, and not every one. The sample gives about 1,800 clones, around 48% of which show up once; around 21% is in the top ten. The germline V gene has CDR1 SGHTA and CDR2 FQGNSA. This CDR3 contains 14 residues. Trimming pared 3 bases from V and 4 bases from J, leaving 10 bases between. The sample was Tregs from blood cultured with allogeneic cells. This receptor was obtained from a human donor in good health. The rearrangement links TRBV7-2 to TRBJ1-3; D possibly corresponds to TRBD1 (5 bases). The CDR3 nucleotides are TGTGCCAGCAGCTTCGGCAGGGTCGGAAACACCATATATTTT. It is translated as CASSFGRVGNTIYF.